Listed here are 12 T cell receptor beta chains from one sample, sequenced in a study of T cells in localized non-small cell lung cancer. Assay: immunoSEQ multiplex PCR; the TCRdb copy retains only in-frame clones and omits some. Among some 6,000 clones, around 43% were seen once, and the ten largest hold about 9.9%. Here the sequenced sample was lung tumor tissue, taken before any cancer treatment. These TCRs come from a woman aged 40-69 years with stage II squamous cell lung carcinoma.

The V call is TRBV14, the J call TRBJ1-1; D gene ambiguous. Germline V gene sequence: CDR1 SGHDN, CDR2 FVKESK. Deletions cut 7 bases from V and 5 bases from J, with 20 bases between. CDR3 length equals 15 residues. CDR3 protein: CASTPSQARRTEAFF. The CDR3 nucleotides are TGTGCCAGCACCCCGTCCCAAGCGAGGCGGACTGAAGCTTTCTTT.

The chain combines TRBV11-3 with TRBJ2-3, with a tentative D call TRBD1 (6 bases). V was cut by 5 bases and J by 4 bases, with 19 bases left in between. The CDR3 length is 16 residues. From germline, CDR1 is SGHNT and CDR2 YENEEA. The CDR3 here is CASSQQTGSRSDTQYF. The CDR3 DNA reads as TGTGCCAGCAGCCAACAAACAGGGTCGAGGTCAGATACGCAGTATTTT. The full variable domain, its missing parts supplied by reference TRBV11-3 and TRBJ2-3, is EAGVVQSPRYKIIEKKQPVAFWCNPISGHNTLYWYLQNLGQGPELLIRYENEEAVDDSQLPKDRFSAERLKGVDSTLKIQPAELGDSAVYLCASSQQTGSRSDTQYFGPGTRLTVL.

The chain couples TRBV28 to TRBJ1-4, with 7 positions matching TRBD1. V shed 5 bases, J shed 5 bases, and the junction held 17 bases outside the gene matches. Looked up from germline, CDR1 is MDHEN and CDR2 is SYDVKM. This CDR3 is 18 amino acids long. CDR3 in DNA: TGTGCCAGCAGTCCCCCTAGACAGGGCGGGGGCCAAAATGAAAAACTGTTTTTT. This translates into CASSPPRQGGGQNEKLFF.

The CDR3 loop is CASSYSVGGDEQFF. The CDR3 coding sequence is TGTGCCAGCAGCTACTCGGTAGGGGGCGATGAGCAGTTCTTC. This chain uses TRBV11-3 with TRBJ2-1, with 7 bases identical to TRBD1. Losses at the gene ends were 4 bases for V and 8 bases for J; bases not matched to a gene: 8. Germline loops: CDR1 SGHNT, CDR2 YENEEA. This CDR3 comprises 14 residues. The full variable domain, with the rest looked up from reference TRBV11-3 and TRBJ2-1, is EAGVVQSPRYKIIEKKQPVAFWCNPISGHNTLYWYLQNLGQGPELLIRYENEEAVDDSQLPKDRFSAERLKGVDSTLKIQPAELGDSAVYLCASSYSVGGDEQFFGPGTRLTVL.

CDR3 nucleotides: TGTGCCAGTAGTAATTGGGGGATCTTGCCCCAGCATTTT. It specifies CASSNWGILPQHF. The chain uses TRBV19 and TRBJ1-5; a possible D gene is TRBD1 (5 bases). V lost 4 bases, J lost 9 bases, and 13 bases lay in between. Per germline, CDR1 LNHDA and CDR2 SQIVND (reference sequence). This CDR3 comprises 13 residues.

The chain recombines TRBV5-1 with TRBJ2-2; no firm D call. This CDR3 spans 14 amino acids. The V end was cut by 1 base, the J end by 1 base, with 5 bases between. CDR1 is SGHRS and CDR2 is YFSETQ in the germline V gene. CDR3: CASSLKGNTGELFF. The DNA of the CDR3 is TGCGCCAGCAGCTTGAAGGGGAACACCGGGGAGCTGTTTTTT.

The rearrangement links TRBV25-1 to TRBJ2-7; maybe TRBD1 (7 bases). The V end lost 3 bases, the J end lost 7 bases, and 16 bases lay between the germline ends. CDR1 and CDR2 from the germline V gene are MGHDK and SYGVNS. This CDR3 comprises 14 residues. In DNA form, the CDR3 reads TGTGCCAGCAGTGAGGGGGGACAGCAAAGAGAGCAGTACTTC. Translating it yields CASSEGGQQREQYF.

This clone was seen more than once but under ten times. V usage is TRBV6-8 and J usage is TRBJ2-3; D ambiguous. The V gene's germline CDR1 is MNHGY and CDR2 SAAAGT. Trimming pared 2 bases from V and 8 bases from J, leaving 8 bases between. This CDR3 is built from 12 residues. The CDR3 is CASSYIPGTQYF. CDR3 DNA: TGTGCCAGCAGTTACATCCCGGGTACGCAGTATTTT.

In this sample, this clone turned up once. This chain links TRBV19 with TRBJ1-3; 7 positions match TRBD1. The CDR3 extends over 16 amino acids. V shed 5 bases and J 0 bases; nucleotides not matched to a gene: 7. CDR1 is LNHDA, CDR2 SQIVND, per germline (reference sequence). The DNA for the CDR3 is TGTGCCAGTAGTTTACAGGGGTCGAGCTCTGGAAACACCATATATTTT. Protein: CASSLQGSSSGNTIYF.

The rearrangement uses TRBV6-8 and TRBJ1-4; TRBD1 is a possible D gene (5 bases). The CDR3 sequence is 14 residues long. Germline V gene lookup returns CDR1 MNHGY and CDR2 SAAAGT. Trimming removed 7 bases at V and 4 bases at J, with 13 bases between. The CDR3 bases are TGTGCCAGCAAGAGGGTCGGGGGTAATGAAAAACTGTTTTTT. Its protein product is CASKRVGGNEKLFF.

The chain recombines TRBV5-1 with TRBJ1-1, with D possibly TRBD1 on 5 matching bases. The CDR3 consists of 15 residues. The V gene lost 4 bases and the J gene lost 0 bases, with 13 bases spanning the gap. CDR1 is SGHRS and CDR2 is YFSETQ in the germline V gene. This CDR3 reads CASSPTGGMNTEAFF. CDR3 coding DNA: TGCGCCAGCAGCCCTACGGGGGGAATGAACACTGAAGCTTTCTTT.

By share of the sample, this clone is medium-sized (0.01 to 0.1%). The genes are TRBV6-8 and TRBJ2-2; D gene ambiguous. Between the trimmed V and J ends, which lost 0 bases and 5 bases, there was a span of 4 bases. Germline V gene data show CDR1 as MNHGY and CDR2 as SAAAGT. This CDR3 comprises 13 residues. For the CDR3, the DNA is TGTGCCAGCAGTTACTCCGGGACCGGGGAGCTGTTTTTT. As protein: CASSYSGTGELFF.